Reported below is one TCR beta chain. The PCR ran on 60 Vbeta and 13 Jbeta primers. Produced via immunoSEQ multiplex PCR; TCRdb's table is partial and in-frame only. The sample holds 80,000 to 100,000 clones, over 60% seen once. The record originates from a study of cytomegalovirus exposure and HLA in healthy donors. This CDR3 region has 14 residues. After removal of 4 bases from V and 0 bases from J, the junction contained 2 bases not matched to a gene. Looked up from germline, CDR1 is SGHRS and CDR2 is YFSETQ. The specimen was PBMCs. This chain joins TRBV5-1 and TRBJ2-5; 8 nucleotides line up with TRBD1. The source of this sequence is a male donor in good health and CMV-seropositive. The CDR3 coding sequence is TGCGCCAGCAGCGGACAGGGAAACCAAGAGACCCAGTACTTC. Protein product: CASSGQGNQETQYF.